This record covers a single TCR beta chain. Library preparation (for TCRbeta) was performed with unique molecular identifiers. TCRdb independently ran MiXCR on the PCR reads; one entry per CDR3 protein. The sample has some 290,000 distinct CDR3 sequences; 9.5% to 10% are singletons. The sample originates from a study of T-cell reconstitution after alpha-beta-depleted transplantation in children. Trimming shortened V by 6 bases and J by 11 bases, and 19 bases separated the two germline ends. The CDR3 runs to 13 residues. Material: PBMCs from the stem cell graft donor, obtained from the stem cell graft. The chain recombines TRBV12-3 or TRBV12-4 with TRBJ1-1; D is ambiguous. The clonotype was recovered from a human donor who donated a stem cell graft to a child with SCID. DNA of the CDR3: TGTGCCAGCAGCCGAAGGGTCAGCAAGACGGCTTTCTTT. Residues: CASSRRVSKTAFF.